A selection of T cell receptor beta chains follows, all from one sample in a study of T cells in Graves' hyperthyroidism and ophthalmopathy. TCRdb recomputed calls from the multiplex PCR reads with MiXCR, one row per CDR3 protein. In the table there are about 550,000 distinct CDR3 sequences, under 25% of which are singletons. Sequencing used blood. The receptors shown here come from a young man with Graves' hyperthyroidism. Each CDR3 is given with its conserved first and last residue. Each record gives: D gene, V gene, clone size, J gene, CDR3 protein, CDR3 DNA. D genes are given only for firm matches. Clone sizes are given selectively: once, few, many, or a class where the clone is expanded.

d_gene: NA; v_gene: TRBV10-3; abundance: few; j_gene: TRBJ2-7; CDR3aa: CAISSLIEQYF; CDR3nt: TGTGCCATCAGCTCCCTTATAGAGCAGTACTTC
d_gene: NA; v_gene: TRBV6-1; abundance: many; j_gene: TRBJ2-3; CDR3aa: CASSDGLLYTQYF; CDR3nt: TGTGCCAGCAGTGACGGACTGCTGTATACGCAGTATTTT
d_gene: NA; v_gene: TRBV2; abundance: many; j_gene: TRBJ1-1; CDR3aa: CASRIGPNTEAFF; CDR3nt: TGTGCCAGCAGGATAGGGCCTAACACTGAAGCTTTCTTT
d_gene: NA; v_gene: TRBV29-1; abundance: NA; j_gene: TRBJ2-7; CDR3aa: CSVEGNYYEQYF; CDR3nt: TGCAGCGTTGAAGGGAATTACTACGAGCAGTACTTC
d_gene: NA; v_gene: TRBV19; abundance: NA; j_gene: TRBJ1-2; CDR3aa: CASSSHGGTNLGGGYTF; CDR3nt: TGTGCCAGTAGTAGCCACGGAGGGACAAACCTTGGAGGCGGCTACACCTTC
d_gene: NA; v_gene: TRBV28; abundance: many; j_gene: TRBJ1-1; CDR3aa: CASWQGTEAFF; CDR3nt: TGTGCCAGCTGGCAGGGAACTGAAGCTTTCTTT
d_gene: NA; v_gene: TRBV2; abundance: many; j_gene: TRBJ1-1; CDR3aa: CASMAPYGNTEAFF; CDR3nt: TGTGCCAGCATGGCCCCATACGGGAACACTGAAGCTTTCTTT
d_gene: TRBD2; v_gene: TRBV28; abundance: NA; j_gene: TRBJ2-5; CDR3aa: CASSESLAGETQYF; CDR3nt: TGTGCCAGCAGTGAAAGTCTAGCGGGAGAGACCCAGTACTTC
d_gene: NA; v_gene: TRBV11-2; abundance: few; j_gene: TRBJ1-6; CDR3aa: CASSPLGISPLHF; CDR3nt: TGTGCCAGCAGCCCCTTGGGTATCTCACCCCTCCACTTT
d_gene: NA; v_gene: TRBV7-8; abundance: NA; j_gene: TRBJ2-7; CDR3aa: CASSLKGIGNYEQYF; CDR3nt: TGTGCCAGCAGCTTAAAGGGGATAGGGAACTACGAGCAGTACTTC
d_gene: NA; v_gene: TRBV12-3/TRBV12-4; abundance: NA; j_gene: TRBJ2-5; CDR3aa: CASSLEGLFETQYF; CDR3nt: TGTGCCAGCAGTTTAGAAGGCTTGTTCGAGACCCAGTACTTC
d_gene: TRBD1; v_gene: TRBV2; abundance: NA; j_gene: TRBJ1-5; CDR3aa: CASSPGQTSNQPQHF; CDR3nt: TGTGCCAGCAGCCCGGGACAGACTAGCAATCAGCCCCAGCATTTT
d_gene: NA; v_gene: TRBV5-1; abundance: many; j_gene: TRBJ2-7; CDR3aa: CAREAFQSYEQYF; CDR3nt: TGCGCCCGAGAAGCTTTTCAATCCTACGAGCAGTACTTC
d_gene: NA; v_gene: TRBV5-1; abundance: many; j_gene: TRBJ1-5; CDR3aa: CASSLPPGTIQPQHF; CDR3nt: TGCGCCAGCAGCTTGCCCCCAGGGACTATACAGCCCCAGCATTTT
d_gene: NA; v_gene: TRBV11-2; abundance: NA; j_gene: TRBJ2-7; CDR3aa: CASSPITHEQYF; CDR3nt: TGTGCCAGCAGCCCTATCACGCACGAGCAGTACTTC
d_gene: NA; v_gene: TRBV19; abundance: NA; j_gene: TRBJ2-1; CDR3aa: CASSIGTSYYNEQFF; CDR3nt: TGTGCCAGTAGTATAGGCACATCCTACTACAATGAGCAGTTCTTC
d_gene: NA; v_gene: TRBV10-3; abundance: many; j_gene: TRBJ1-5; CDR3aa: CAIGDSVQPQHF; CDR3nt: TGTGCCATCGGGGATTCTGTCCAGCCCCAGCATTTT
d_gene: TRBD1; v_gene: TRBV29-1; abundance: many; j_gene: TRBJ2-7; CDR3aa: CSVHWTGDYEQYF; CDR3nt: TGCAGCGTTCATTGGACAGGAGACTACGAGCAGTACTTC
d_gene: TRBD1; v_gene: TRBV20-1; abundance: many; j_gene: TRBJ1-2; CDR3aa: CSARGTGDPGYTF; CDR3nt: TGCAGTGCTAGGGGGACAGGGGATCCTGGCTACACCTTC